This TCR beta chain stems from a study of T cells in Graves' hyperthyroidism and ophthalmopathy. Study-level background: It was at initial diagnosis, before any treatment, that peripheral blood was collected. Study-level findings and limits: From stable hyperthyroidism, ophthalmopathy was separated by a 13 V-J model.

This clonotype was seen ten or more times. Its antigen is unidentified. CDR1 and CDR2 (germline): MNHGY, SAAAGT. The CDR3 totals 15 residues. Trimming pared 10 bases from V and 5 bases from J, leaving 23 bases between. Amplified regions were TCR beta CDR3 sequences from RNA transcripts. The TCR CDR3 was amplified in a first-round RT-PCR using the HTBI primer set. One entry per CDR3 protein, called by TCRdb with MiXCR from the multiplex PCR reads. The sample yields roughly 150,000 distinct CDR3 sequences, 9.4% seen once. The V gene is TRBV6-8, the J gene TRBJ2-5; weak D call: TRBD2 (5 bases). The origin of this receptor is a young woman with Graves' hyperthyroidism that later progressed to Graves' ophthalmopathy. Sequencing was done on a sample of blood. The chain's CDR3 is CATPTCGFILETQYF. The CDR3 nucleotides read TGTGCCACCCCAACGTGCGGGTTCATCCTCGAGACCCAGTACTTC.